This record covers a single T cell receptor beta chain. The T cells that were sequenced for TCR beta were CD8+ and CD4+ cells from blood. Healthy donors served as age- and sex-matched controls. TEMRA cells were enriched by FACS, and CD4+ and CD8+ T cells were negatively isolated. Random-hexamer reverse transcription was applied to about 0.45 to 1 ug RNA. In TCRdb, the immunoSEQ multiplex PCR reads were re-called with MiXCR into one record per CDR3 protein. There are tens of thousands of distinct CDR3 sequences in the sample; roughly 93% occur only once, and roughly 0.52% lies in the top ten. The data derive from a study of CD8 T cells in Susac syndrome. Losses at the gene ends were 4 bases for V and 3 bases for J; bases not matched to a gene: 5. Germline CDR1 is MDHEN and CDR2 is SYDVKM. There are 16 residues in the CDR3.

The sample taken for sequencing was CD8+ T cells from PBMCs. The rearrangement links TRBV28 to TRBJ2-7, with TRBD2 matching 14 bases. The origin of this receptor is a human donor in good health. Written as DNA, the CDR3 is TGTGCCAGCAGTTCTCGGACTAGCGGGAGGTTCTACGAGCAGTACTTC. This codes for CASSSRTSGRFYEQYF.